Presented here are 8 T cell receptor beta chains from one specimen sequenced in a study of cytomegalovirus exposure and HLA in healthy donors. The PCR had 60 Vbeta and 13 Jbeta primers. The repertoire was sequenced with immunoSEQ multiplex PCR; TCRdb's copy has only in-frame clones and lacks some. The data include about 130,000 clones; the top ten clones carry about 1.8%. The specimen sequenced was PBMCs. These receptors were taken from a man younger than 30 in good health and CMV-seronegative.

This chain uses TRBV19 with TRBJ1-6, with TRBD1 identical over 7 bases. V was pared by 5 bases and J by 9 bases, with 1 base of the junction left unmatched. The germline gives CDR1 LNHDA, CDR2 SQIVND (reference sequence). This CDR3 contains 12 residues. This CDR3 reads CASSSGGSPLHF. As DNA, the CDR3 is TGTGCCAGTAGTTCAGGGGGTTCACCCCTCCACTTT. Looking up the rest from reference TRBV19 and TRBJ1-6 gives the full variable domain: DGGITQSPKYLFRKEGQNVTLSCEQNLNHDAMYWYRQDPGQGLRLIYYSQIVNDFQKGDIAEGYSVSREKKESFPLTVTSAQKNPTAFYLCASSSGGSPLHFGNGTRLTVT.

V and J are TRBV4-1 and TRBJ1-1; D might be TRBD1 (6 bases). Trimming cost V 5 bases and J 1 base, with 14 bases left between them. This CDR3 comprises 15 residues. CDR1 and CDR2 (germline): MGHRA, YSYEKL. CDR3 residues: CASSILTTGNTEAFF. In DNA, the CDR3 is TGCGCCAGCAGCATACTAACGACAGGGAACACTGAAGCTTTCTTT.

This rearrangement joins TRBV29-1 to TRBJ1-2; TRBD1 might be the D (5 bases). Germline V gives CDR1 SQVTM, CDR2 ANQGSEA. V lost 6 bases and J lost 5, with 16 bases in between. The CDR3 is made up of 13 amino acids. The CDR3 DNA follows: TGCAGCGTGGACATGGGAAGGGGATATGGCTACACCTTC. Its translation is CSVDMGRGYGYTF.

The chain employs TRBV5-4 and TRBJ2-2; D gene ambiguous. Deletions cut 0 bases from V and 3 bases from J, with 15 bases between. CDR3 length: 17 amino acids. Germline loops: CDR1 SGHNT, CDR2 YYREEE (reference sequence). The CDR3 sequence is CASSLGVGQFDTGELFF. For the CDR3, the DNA is TGTGCCAGCAGCTTGGGTGTCGGTCAATTCGACACCGGGGAGCTGTTTTTT.

The chain couples TRBV14 to TRBJ1-6, with 7 bases identical to TRBD1. Germline loops: CDR1 SGHDN, CDR2 FVKESK. The CDR3 spans 15 residues. V was clipped by 4 bases and J by 7 bases; unmatched bases: 7. CDR3 amino acids: CASSPRQGANSPLHF. In nucleotides, the CDR3 is TGTGCCAGCAGCCCGAGACAGGGCGCGAATTCACCCCTCCACTTT.

The V call is TRBV27, the J call TRBJ2-7; D remains unclear. The CDR3 runs 12 residues. Per germline, CDR1 MNHEY and CDR2 SMNVEV (reference sequence). The V gene lost 4 bases and the J gene lost 1 base, with 5 bases spanning the gap. The CDR3 DNA sequence: TGTGCCAGCAGTTCAACATCCTACGAGCAGTACTTC. Translated, it gives CASSSTSYEQYF.

The genes are TRBV5-1 and TRBJ2-3, with D possibly matching TRBD2 (6 bases). Germline CDR1 and CDR2: SGHRS and YFSETQ. The CDR3 covers 14 residues. V dropped 4 bases and J dropped 2 bases, with 11 bases sitting between them. DNA for the CDR3: TGCGCCAGCAGCCTCGGAGGGGACACAGATACGCAGTATTTT. Translation gives CASSLGGDTDTQYF.

This chain connects TRBV28 to TRBJ1-1; D might be TRBD1 (6 bases). Trimming took 8 bases from V and 4 from J, leaving 11 bases between them. Germline V gene lookup returns CDR1 MDHEN and CDR2 SYDVKM. This CDR3 region has 12 residues. The chain's CDR3 is CASQQGSTEAFF. CDR3 DNA: TGTGCCAGCCAACAGGGTTCCACTGAAGCTTTCTTT.